The 31 T cell receptor beta chains below come from one sample, sequenced in a study of blood T cell repertoires in COVID-19. Generated by immunoSEQ multiplex PCR, the TCRdb table keeps only in-frame clones and is missing some. The sample shows over 15,000 clones, more than 75% of them seen only once. The sequenced sample consisted of peripheral blood. All receptors come from a human donor with active COVID-19. The donor label of this sample is uncertain.

The CDR3 sequence: CASSLPGDTQYF. The DNA for the CDR3 is TGCGCCAGCAGCCTTCCGGGGGATACGCAGTATTTT. The chain combines TRBV5-1 with TRBJ2-3; a weak D match, TRBD2 (5 bases). This CDR3 region has 12 residues. CDR1 and CDR2 from the germline V gene are SGHRS and YFSETQ. Deletions cut 4 bases from V and 6 bases from J, with 9 bases between.

The chain couples TRBV27 to TRBJ2-5; 8 bases align to TRBD2. This CDR3 has 14 residues. V trimming: 6 bases; J trimming: 9 bases; junction bases outside the gene matches: 12. Looked up from germline, CDR1 is MNHEY and CDR2 is SMNVEV (reference sequence). CDR3 nucleotides: TGTGCCAGCAGAAGGAGCGGGGGTATGGGGGCCCAGTACTTC. Protein sequence: CASRRSGGMGAQYF.

The V call is TRBV9, the J call TRBJ1-6; D gene unclear. The CDR3 covers 12 residues. V was shortened by 3 bases and J by 8 bases, with 6 bases between the two germline ends. Germline V gene sequence: CDR1 SGDLS, CDR2 YYNGEE. The CDR3 sequence is CASSGLDSPLHF. CDR3 bases: TGTGCCAGCAGCGGGCTTGATTCACCCCTCCACTTT.

V usage is TRBV5-4 and J usage is TRBJ2-3; D may be TRBD1 (5 bases). Germline CDR1 and CDR2: SGHNT and YYREEE (reference sequence). The ends were cut back, 0 bases at V and 2 bases at J, with 16 bases in the middle. This CDR3 comprises 17 residues. CDR3 loop: CASSLGRQKLATDTQYF. Written as DNA, the CDR3 is TGTGCCAGCAGCTTGGGGAGACAGAAACTTGCCACAGATACGCAGTATTTT.

The chain combines TRBV19 with TRBJ2-2, with 7 bases matching TRBD1. CDR1 and CDR2 (germline): LNHDA, SQIVND (reference sequence). Trimming removed 7 bases from V and 4 bases from J; junction bases left unmatched: 6. The CDR3 contains 14 residues. For the CDR3, the DNA is TGTGCCAGTAAAACGACAGGGCCCACCGGGGAGCTGTTTTTT. Its translation is CASKTTGPTGELFF.

The chain carries TRBV6-5 and TRBJ2-7, with 7 bases matching TRBD1. Trimming removed 4 bases from V and 2 bases from J; junction bases left unmatched: 5. The germline gives CDR1 MNHEY, CDR2 SVGAGI. The CDR3 consists of 14 residues. The CDR3 DNA sequence: TGTGCCAGCAGTTTCAACAGGGGCACCTACGAGCAGTACTTC. Its protein product is CASSFNRGTYEQYF.

The V and J genes are TRBV11-2 and TRBJ1-2; D remains ambiguous. Germline CDR1 and CDR2: SGHAT and FQNNGV. V was trimmed by 0 bases and J by 4 bases, leaving 6 bases between them. There are 13 residues in the CDR3. The CDR3 nucleotides read TGTGCCAGCAGCTTAGAGGGCTCCTATGGCTACACCTTC. Its protein product is CASSLEGSYGYTF.

There are a few counts of this clone. This chain uses TRBV7-2 with TRBJ2-3, with 16 bases identical to TRBD2. V lost 4 bases to trimming and J lost 6 bases; unmatched junction nucleotides: 10. The germline V gene has CDR1 SGHTA and CDR2 FQGNSA. The CDR3 contains 18 residues. CDR3 in amino acids: CASSWKGTSGGATDTQYF. The CDR3 DNA reads as TGTGCCAGCAGCTGGAAAGGGACTAGCGGGGGGGCAACCGATACGCAGTATTTT.

The chain recombines TRBV4-3 with TRBJ1-2; D unresolved. From germline, CDR1 is LGHNA and CDR2 YSLEER. V lost 4 bases and J 0 bases, leaving 15 bases between the germline ends. This CDR3 spans 16 amino acids. CDR3 sequence reads: CASSPSRLVANYGYTF. The CDR3 DNA sequence: TGCGCCAGCAGCCCTTCCCGACTGGTAGCTAACTATGGCTACACCTTC.

CDR3 nucleotide sequence: TGCGCCAGCAGCCAATACCAGGGGGCTGGTACTGAAGCTTTCTTT. Protein sequence: CASSQYQGAGTEAFF. This rearrangement joins TRBV4-3 to TRBJ1-1, with TRBD1 identical over 8 bases. The CDR3 consists of 15 residues. Per the germline V gene, CDR1 is LGHNA and CDR2 is YSLEER. V lost 2 bases to trimming and J lost 5 bases; unmatched junction nucleotides: 7.

This sequence joins TRBV12-3 or TRBV12-4 and TRBJ1-2; possible D gene TRBD1, 6 bases. Trimming stripped 6 bases from V and 8 bases from J, with 13 bases between. The CDR3 sequence is 12 residues long. The CDR3 region is CASSLDSKGYTF. CDR3 bases: TGTGCCAGCAGCCTGGACAGTAAGGGCTACACCTTC.

This rearrangement joins TRBV7-3 to TRBJ2-1; TRBD2 matches 13 bases. The CDR3 runs 15 residues. Trimming removed 3 bases from V and 7 bases from J; junction bases left unmatched: 3. Germline assignment: CDR1 SGHTA and CDR2 FQGTGA. The CDR3 sequence is CASSLGLAGYNEQFF. The CDR3 DNA reads TGTGCCAGCAGCTTGGGACTAGCGGGGTATAATGAGCAGTTCTTC.

The CDR3 DNA reads as TGTGCCAGCAGCCTCAGAGCGGGAGCTTACAATGAGCAGTTCTTC. It is translated as CASSLRAGAYNEQFF. V and J are TRBV14 and TRBJ2-1; 8 bases fit TRBD2. Germline CDR1 SGHDN, CDR2 FVKESK. J was trimmed by 4 bases and V by 4 bases; bases with no gene match: 6. The CDR3 runs to 15 residues. The full variable domain, completed using reference TRBV14 and TRBJ2-1, is EAGVTQFPSHSVIEKGQTVTLRCDPISGHDNLYWYRRVMGKEIKFLLHFVKESKQDESGMPNNRFLAERTGGTYSTLKVQPAELEDSGVYFCASSLRAGAYNEQFFGPGTRLTVL.

A single count supports this clone. The chain has TRBV18 and TRBJ2-2; 7 bases fit TRBD1. Germline V gene data show CDR1 as KGHSH and CDR2 as LQKENI. The ends lost 6 bases at V and 0 bases at J; junction bases unmatched: 4. The CDR3 spans 15 residues. In nucleotides, the CDR3 is TGTGCCAGCTCCCAGGGACAGTCGAACACCGGGGAGCTGTTTTTT. This encodes CASSQGQSNTGELFF.

The chain has TRBV19 and TRBJ2-1; 7 nucleotides agree with TRBD1. This CDR3 spans 15 amino acids. Looked up from germline, CDR1 is LNHDA and CDR2 is SQIVND (reference sequence). Germline trimming cut 7 bases from V and 0 bases from J; bases unmatched to any gene: 6. The CDR3 reads CASKTPGGSYNEQFF. In nucleotides, the CDR3 is TGTGCCAGTAAGACCCCAGGGGGCTCCTACAATGAGCAGTTCTTC.

This clone was observed a handful of times. The chain recombines TRBV6-6 with TRBJ1-5; possibly TRBD1 for D (6 bases). Germline-derived CDR1 and CDR2 are MNHNY and SVGAGI (reference sequence). V lost 6 bases to trimming and J lost 7 bases, with 13 bases between them. CDR3 size: 13 residues. The CDR3 here is CASRNYQGQPQHF. As DNA, the CDR3 is TGTGCCAGCAGAAACTATCAGGGGCAGCCCCAGCATTTT.

J is TRBJ2-7 and V is TRBV4-2; TRBD2 matches 11 bases. Germline-derived CDR1 and CDR2 are LGHNA and YNFKEQ. The CDR3 runs 15 residues. With 0 bases clipped from V and 6 bases from J, the junction kept 4 bases outside the gene matches. The CDR3 here is CASSQDSGGALEQYF. CDR3 coding DNA: TGTGCCAGCAGCCAAGATAGCGGGGGGGCCCTCGAGCAGTACTTC.

J is TRBJ1-1 and V is TRBV7-8; TRBD1 matches 7 bases. Trimming cost V 6 bases and J 6 bases; bases outside gene matches: 13. Germline loops: CDR1 SGHVS, CDR2 FQNEAQ. The CDR3 sequence is 15 residues long. The CDR3 DNA sequence: TGTGCCAGCAGTTTTTTTATCACAGGGGTACCTGAAGCTTTCTTT. This translates into CASSFFITGVPEAFF.

This clone came up once. This chain links TRBV5-1 with TRBJ2-5, with TRBD2 identical over 15 bases. The V segment lost 4 bases and the J segment 5 bases; nucleotides outside the gene matches: 12. Per germline, CDR1 SGHRS and CDR2 YFSETQ. The CDR3 length is 18 residues. CDR3 DNA sequence: TGCGCCAGCAGCGCCTCCTGGACTAGCGGGGGGGCAGGTGAGACCCAGTACTTC. Encoded protein: CASSASWTSGGAGETQYF.

The V and J genes are TRBV2 and TRBJ2-7; 11 bases fit TRBD2. CDR1 SNHLY and CDR2 FYNNEI come from the germline V gene. The V gene end was trimmed by 5 bases and the J gene end by 5 bases; junction bases not matched to a gene: 8. The CDR3 extends over 15 amino acids. CDR3 DNA sequence: TGTGCCAGCAGTCGACTTAGCGGGGGGGCGAACGAGCAGTACTTC. Translating gives CASSRLSGGANEQYF.

V usage is TRBV2 and J usage is TRBJ2-2; D remains ambiguous. In germline, CDR1 is SNHLY, CDR2 FYNNEI. Trimming took off 6 bases at V and 2 bases at J, with 10 bases between the two ends. This CDR3 is built from 14 residues. Here the CDR3 reads CASRWSDNTGELFF. The CDR3 DNA reads as TGTGCCAGCAGGTGGTCAGATAACACCGGGGAGCTGTTTTTT.

The chain carries TRBV25-1 and TRBJ2-2; 8 positions agree with TRBD2. The ends lost 3 bases at V and 6 bases at J; junction bases unmatched: 3. CDR1 is MGHDK, CDR2 SYGVNS, per germline. This CDR3 is built from 14 residues. Here the CDR3 reads CASSDGRGAGELFF. Here the CDR3 DNA reads TGTGCCAGCAGTGATGGGCGGGGGGCCGGGGAGCTGTTTTTT.

This sequence joins TRBV23-1 and TRBJ2-5; 12 bases match TRBD1. TRBV23-1 is an ORF; its function is uncertain. The junction had 5 bases not matched to a gene; V was cut back by 4 bases and J by 5 bases. The CDR3 is made up of 15 amino acids. CDR3 nucleotides: TGCGCCAGCAGTCGGGACAGGGGGCTTGGTGAGACCCAGTACTTC. Protein product: CASSRDRGLGETQYF.

This clone came up once. The rearrangement links TRBV12-3 or TRBV12-4 to TRBJ1-2, with TRBD1 matching 8 bases. J was trimmed by 4 bases and V by 2 bases; bases with no gene match: 0. CDR3 size: 13 residues. The CDR3 region is CASSLTGGYGYTF. The CDR3 DNA reads as TGTGCCAGCAGTTTAACAGGGGGCTATGGCTACACCTTC.

In its sample, this clone was seen once. This chain connects TRBV4-3 to TRBJ2-7, with 7 bases lining up with TRBD2. The CDR3 has 15 amino acids. Trimming cost V 1 base and J 7 bases; bases outside gene matches: 10. CDR1 is LGHNA and CDR2 is YSLEER in the germline V gene. Here the CDR3 reads CASSQGVAGIMEQYF. In nucleotides, the CDR3 is TGCGCCAGCAGCCAAGGAGTAGCGGGTATAATGGAGCAGTACTTC.

The chain carries TRBV19 and TRBJ2-3, with a tentative D call TRBD2 (6 bases). Germline lookup yields CDR1 LNHDA and CDR2 SQIVND (reference sequence). Trimming left V 5 bases short and J 1 base short, with 13 bases between. The CDR3 extends over 15 amino acids. For the CDR3, the DNA is TGTGCCAGTAGTGGAGGGGCGCCGGGCACAGATACGCAGTATTTT. It encodes CASSGGAPGTDTQYF.

This clone was observed once. The genes are TRBV7-8 and TRBJ2-7; 8 bases align to TRBD2. The length of the CDR3 is 15 residues. V lost 4 bases and J lost 2; bases outside the gene matches: 7. Germline loops: CDR1 SGHVS, CDR2 FQNEAQ. The CDR3 coding sequence is TGTGCCAGCAGCTCCCTTAGCGGGGAGACCTACGAGCAGTACTTC. This translates into CASSSLSGETYEQYF.

The V and J genes are TRBV18 and TRBJ2-1, with a tentative D call TRBD1 (8 bases). Germline values: CDR1 KGHSH, CDR2 LQKENI. This CDR3 has 14 amino acids. The V end lost 5 bases, the J end lost 4 bases, and 12 bases lay between the germline ends. The CDR3 DNA reads TGTGCCAGCTCAACACAGGGGGGGTACAATGAGCAGTTCTTC. Its protein is CASSTQGGYNEQFF.

The chain recombines TRBV5-6 with TRBJ2-7, with 9 bases matching TRBD1. This CDR3 contains 16 residues. Germline-derived CDR1 and CDR2 are SGHDT and YYEEEE. V lost 1 base, J lost 4 bases, and 9 bases stayed unmatched. The CDR3 here is CASSLYGDRASYEQYF. The CDR3 DNA reads as TGTGCCAGCAGCTTGTACGGGGACAGGGCTTCTTACGAGCAGTACTTC.

This clone was found once. As DNA, the CDR3 is TGTGCCAGCAGTGAAGGCACGGCGGAAGACTATGGCTACACCTTC. Translating it yields CASSEGTAEDYGYTF. The chain recombines TRBV2 with TRBJ1-2; D is unclear. Germline V lookup: CDR1 SNHLY, CDR2 FYNNEI. The CDR3 totals 15 residues. V lost 1 base and J lost 3, with 12 bases in between. Together with reference TRBV2 and TRBJ1-2, the CDR3 gives the full variable domain: EPEVTQTPSHQVTQMGQEVILRCVPISNHLYFYWYRQILGQKVEFLVSFYNNEISEKSEIFDDQFSVERPDGSNFTLKIRSTKLEDSAMYFCASSEGTAEDYGYTFGSGTRLTVV.

J is TRBJ1-2 and V is TRBV7-2; D is uncertain. This CDR3 is built from 14 residues. Germline assignment: CDR1 SGHTA and CDR2 FQGNSA. The ends were cut back, 1 base at V and 1 base at J, with 7 bases in the middle. The CDR3 is CASSLENSNYGYTF. The CDR3 DNA follows: TGTGCCAGCAGCTTAGAAAACAGTAACTATGGCTACACCTTC. The full variable domain, completed using reference TRBV7-2 and TRBJ1-2, is GAGVSQSPSNKVTEKGKDVELRCDPISGHTALYWYRQSLGQGLEFLIYFQGNSAPDKSGLPSDRFSAERTGGSVSTLTIQRTQQEDSAVYLCASSLENSNYGYTFGSGTRLTVV.